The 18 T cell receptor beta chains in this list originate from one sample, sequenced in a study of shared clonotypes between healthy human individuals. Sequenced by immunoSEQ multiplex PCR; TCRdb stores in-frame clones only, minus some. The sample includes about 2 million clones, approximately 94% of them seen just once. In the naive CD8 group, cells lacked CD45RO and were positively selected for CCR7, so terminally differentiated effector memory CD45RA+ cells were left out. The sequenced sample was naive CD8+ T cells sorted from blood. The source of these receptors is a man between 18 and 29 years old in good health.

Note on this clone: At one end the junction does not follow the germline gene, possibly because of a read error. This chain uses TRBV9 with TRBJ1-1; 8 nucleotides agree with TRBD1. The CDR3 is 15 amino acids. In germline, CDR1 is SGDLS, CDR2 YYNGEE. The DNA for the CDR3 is TGTGCCAGCAGCGCCGCAGGGGGCGCAAACCCCGGGGGAACCTTT. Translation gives CASSAAGGANPGGTF.

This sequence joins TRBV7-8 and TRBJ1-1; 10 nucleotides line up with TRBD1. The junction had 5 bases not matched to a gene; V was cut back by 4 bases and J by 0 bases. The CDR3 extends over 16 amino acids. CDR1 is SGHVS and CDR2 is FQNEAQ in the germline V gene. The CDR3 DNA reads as TGTGCCAGCAGCTGGCGGACAGGGGGTATGAACACTGAAGCTTTCTTT. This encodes CASSWRTGGMNTEAFF.

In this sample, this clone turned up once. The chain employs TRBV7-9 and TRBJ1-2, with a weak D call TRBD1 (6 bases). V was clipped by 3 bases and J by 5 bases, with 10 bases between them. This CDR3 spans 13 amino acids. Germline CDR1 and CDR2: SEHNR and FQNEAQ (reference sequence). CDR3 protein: CASSFRTDYGYTF. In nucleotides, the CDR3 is TGTGCCAGCAGCTTCCGGACAGATTATGGCTACACCTTC. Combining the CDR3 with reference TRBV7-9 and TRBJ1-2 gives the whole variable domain DTGVSQNPRHKITKRGQNVTFRCDPISEHNRLYWYRQTLGQGPEFLTYFQNEAQLEKSRLLSDRFSAERPKGSFSTLEIQRTEQGDSAMYLCASSFRTDYGYTFGSGTRLTVV.

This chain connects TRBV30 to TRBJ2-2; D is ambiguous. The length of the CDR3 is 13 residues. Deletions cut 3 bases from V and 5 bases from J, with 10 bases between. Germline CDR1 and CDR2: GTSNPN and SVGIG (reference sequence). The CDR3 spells CAWSTGITGELFF. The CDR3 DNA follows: TGTGCCTGGAGCACTGGGATTACCGGGGAGCTGTTTTTT. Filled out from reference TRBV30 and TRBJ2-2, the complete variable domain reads SQTIHQWPATLVQPVGSPLSLECTVEGTSNPNLYWYRQAAGRGLQLLFYSVGIGQISSEVPQNLSASRPQDRQFILSSKKLLLSDSGFYLCAWSTGITGELFFGEGSRLTVL.

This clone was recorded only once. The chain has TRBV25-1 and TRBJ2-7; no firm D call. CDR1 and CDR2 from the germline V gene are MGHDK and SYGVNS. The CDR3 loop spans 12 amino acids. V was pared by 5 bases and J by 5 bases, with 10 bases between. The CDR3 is CASSIGENEQYF. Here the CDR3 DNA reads TGTGCCAGCAGTATCGGAGAGAACGAGCAGTACTTC.

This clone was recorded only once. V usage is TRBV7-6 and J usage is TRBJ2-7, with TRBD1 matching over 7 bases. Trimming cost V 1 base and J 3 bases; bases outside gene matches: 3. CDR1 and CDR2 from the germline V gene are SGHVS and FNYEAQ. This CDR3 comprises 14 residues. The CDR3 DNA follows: TGTGCCAGCAGCTTAGACGGGACAGACTACGAGCAGTACTTC. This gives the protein CASSLDGTDYEQYF.

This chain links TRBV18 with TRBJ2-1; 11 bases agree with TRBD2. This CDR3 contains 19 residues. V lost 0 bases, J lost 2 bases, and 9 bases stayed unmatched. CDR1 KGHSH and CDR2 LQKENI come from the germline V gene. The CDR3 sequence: CASSPPSGRAIPAYNEQFF. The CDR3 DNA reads TGTGCCAGCTCACCACCTAGCGGGAGGGCCATCCCCGCCTACAATGAGCAGTTCTTC.

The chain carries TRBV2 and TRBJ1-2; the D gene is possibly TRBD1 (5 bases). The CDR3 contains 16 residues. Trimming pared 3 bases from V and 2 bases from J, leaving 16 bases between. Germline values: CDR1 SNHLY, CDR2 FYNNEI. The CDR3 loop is CASSDPWDLRNYGYTF. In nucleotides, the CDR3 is TGTGCCAGCAGTGACCCCTGGGACTTACGGAACTATGGCTACACCTTC.

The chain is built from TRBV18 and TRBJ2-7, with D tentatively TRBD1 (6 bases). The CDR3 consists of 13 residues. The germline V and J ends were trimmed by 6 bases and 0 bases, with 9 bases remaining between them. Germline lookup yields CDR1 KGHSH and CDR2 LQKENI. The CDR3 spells CASSDRYSYEQYF. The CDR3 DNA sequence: TGTGCCAGCTCCGACAGGTACTCCTACGAGCAGTACTTC.

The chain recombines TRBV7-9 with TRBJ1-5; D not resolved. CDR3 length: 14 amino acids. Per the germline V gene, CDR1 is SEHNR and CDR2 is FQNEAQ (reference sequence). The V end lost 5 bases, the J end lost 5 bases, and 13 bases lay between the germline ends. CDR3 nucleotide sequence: TGTGCCAGCAGCCCCGTGGGAGTATATCAGCCCCAGCATTTT. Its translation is CASSPVGVYQPQHF.

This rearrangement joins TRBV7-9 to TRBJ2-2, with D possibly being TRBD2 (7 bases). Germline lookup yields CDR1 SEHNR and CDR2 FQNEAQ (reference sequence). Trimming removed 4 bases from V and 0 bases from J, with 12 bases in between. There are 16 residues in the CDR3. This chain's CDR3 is CASSWPGGSNTGELFF. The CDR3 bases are TGTGCCAGCAGCTGGCCGGGGGGCTCGAACACCGGGGAGCTGTTTTTT.

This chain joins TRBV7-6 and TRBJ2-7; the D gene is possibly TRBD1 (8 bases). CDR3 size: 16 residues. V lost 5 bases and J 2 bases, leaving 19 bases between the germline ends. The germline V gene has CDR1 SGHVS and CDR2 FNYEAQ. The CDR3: CASSRKAGQATYEQYF. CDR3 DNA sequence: TGTGCCAGCAGCCGAAAAGCGGGACAGGCAACCTACGAGCAGTACTTC.

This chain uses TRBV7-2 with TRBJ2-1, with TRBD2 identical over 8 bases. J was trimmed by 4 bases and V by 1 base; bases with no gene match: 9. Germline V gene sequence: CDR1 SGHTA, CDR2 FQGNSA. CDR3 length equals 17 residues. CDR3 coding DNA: TGTGCCAGCAGCTTAGATAGTAGCGGGATACAGTACAATGAGCAGTTCTTC. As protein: CASSLDSSGIQYNEQFF.

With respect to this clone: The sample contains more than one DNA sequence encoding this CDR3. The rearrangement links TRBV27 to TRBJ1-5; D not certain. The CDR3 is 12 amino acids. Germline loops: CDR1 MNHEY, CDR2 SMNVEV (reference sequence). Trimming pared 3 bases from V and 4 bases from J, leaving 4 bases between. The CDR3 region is CASSFLNQPQHF. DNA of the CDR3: TGTGCCAGCAGTTTCCTGAATCAGCCCCAGCATTTT.

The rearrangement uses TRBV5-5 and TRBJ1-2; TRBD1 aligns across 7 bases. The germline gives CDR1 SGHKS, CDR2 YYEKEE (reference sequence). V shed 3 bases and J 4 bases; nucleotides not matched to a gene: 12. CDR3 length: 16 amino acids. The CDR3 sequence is CASSWDSGTPFYGYTF. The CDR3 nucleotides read TGTGCCAGCAGCTGGGACAGCGGAACCCCTTTCTATGGCTACACCTTC. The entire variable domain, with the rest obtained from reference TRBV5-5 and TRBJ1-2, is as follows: DAGVTQSPTHLIKTRGQQVTLRCSPISGHKSVSWYQQVLGQGPQFIFQYYEKEERGRGNFPDRFSARQFPNYSSELNVNALLLGDSALYLCASSWDSGTPFYGYTFGSGTRLTVV.

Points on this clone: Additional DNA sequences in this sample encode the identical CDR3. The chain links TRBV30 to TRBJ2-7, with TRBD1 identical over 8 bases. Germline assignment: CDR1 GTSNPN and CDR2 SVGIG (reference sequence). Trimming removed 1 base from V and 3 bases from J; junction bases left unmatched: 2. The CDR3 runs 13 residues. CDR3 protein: CAWSAGQGYEQYF. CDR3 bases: TGTGCCTGGAGTGCTGGACAGGGCTACGAGCAGTACTTC.

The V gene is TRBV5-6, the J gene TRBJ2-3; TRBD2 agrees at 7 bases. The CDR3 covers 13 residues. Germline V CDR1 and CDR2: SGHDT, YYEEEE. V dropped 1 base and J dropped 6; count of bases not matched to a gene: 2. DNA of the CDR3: TGTGCCAGCAGCTTGCTAGCGGTCGATACGCAGTATTTT. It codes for CASSLLAVDTQYF. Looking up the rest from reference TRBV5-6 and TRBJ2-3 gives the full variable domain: DAGVTQSPTHLIKTRGQQVTLRCSPKSGHDTVSWYQQALGQGPQFIFQYYEEEERQRGNFPDRFSGHQFPNYSSELNVNALLLGDSALYLCASSLLAVDTQYFGPGTRLTVL.

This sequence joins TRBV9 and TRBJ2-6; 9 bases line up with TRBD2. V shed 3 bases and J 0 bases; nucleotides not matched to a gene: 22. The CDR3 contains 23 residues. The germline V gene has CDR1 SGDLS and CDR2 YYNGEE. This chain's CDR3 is CASSAVIGTSTHRRNSGANVLTF. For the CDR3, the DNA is TGTGCCAGCAGCGCCGTGATCGGGACTAGCACGCACCGACGAAACTCTGGGGCCAACGTCCTGACTTTC.